This T cell receptor beta chain was observed in a study of cytotoxic CD8 clonotypes in ibrutinib-treated CLL. About the research overall: The subjects consisted of some 12 relapsed/refractory and more than 14 treatment-naive individuals, with roughly 17 IGHV unmutated. Overall study findings and caveats: Ibrutinib response saw clonality rise, and progression saw it return toward baseline. Samples from sustained-remission and progressing patients were taken at different times.

V was clipped by 7 bases and J by 5 bases; unmatched bases: 17. This CDR3 is built from 17 residues. Looked up from germline, CDR1 is MDHEN and CDR2 is SYDVKM. With sequencing, the targeted depth ranged from 1 in 200,000 to 1 in 1 million T cells. Produced via immunoSEQ multiplex PCR; TCRdb's table is partial and in-frame only. The data show approximately 200,000 clones, approximately 72% seen once. A note on this clone: Its cognate antigen is unknown.

V is TRBV28 and J is TRBJ1-2; 9 positions agree with TRBD1. This sequence was found in a human donor with chronic lymphocytic leukemia. Sequencing was performed on PBMCs, taken after 24 months of ibrutinib treatment. CDR3 residues: CASKGFNRGREGYGYTF. CDR3 coding DNA: TGTGCCAGCAAAGGGTTTAACAGGGGGCGCGAGGGGTATGGCTACACCTTC.